A selection of T cell receptor beta chains follows, all from one sample in a study of T-cell memory formation after mild COVID-19. TCRdb re-called the 5' RACE reads through MiXCR, storing one row per CDR3 protein. This table has about 290,000 distinct CDR3 sequences, approximately 16% appearing once. Sequencing was carried out using PBMCs or a T cell subset sorted from them (not recorded which). The receptors derive from a man aged 18 to 29 who had mild COVID-19 (a few samples of this study predate the infection). Cell type and time point are not known. CDR3s leave out the opening cysteine and the closing phenylalanine or tryptophan.

v_gene: TRBV5-1
CDR3aa: ASSLTGLRTYNEQF

v_gene: TRBV28
CDR3aa: ASSVPQRPDTQY

v_gene: TRBV7-9
CDR3aa: ASSTRDTQETQY

v_gene: TRBV5-1
CDR3aa: ASSGGDRGYGYT

v_gene: TRBV11-3
CDR3aa: ARGRGSQGTGRSATNEKLF

v_gene: TRBV20-1
CDR3aa: SASSGDTQY

v_gene: TRBV18
CDR3aa: ASSPTLTGELF

v_gene: TRBV20-1
CDR3aa: SASGVKAAIYGYT

v_gene: TRBV7-6
CDR3aa: ASSFGSLADTEAF

v_gene: TRBV6-2/TRBV6-3
CDR3aa: ASNQDRGQETQY

v_gene: TRBV5-4
CDR3aa: ASSSGQGNQETQY

v_gene: TRBV3-1
CDR3aa: ASIDVAGGLSGTQY

v_gene: TRBV2
CDR3aa: ASSGDYQETQY

v_gene: TRBV7-3
CDR3aa: ASSLTAGETEAF

v_gene: TRBV20-1
CDR3aa: SARDWPPNEKLF

v_gene: TRBV11-2
CDR3aa: ATRGGGWGNEQF

v_gene: TRBV4-2
CDR3aa: ASSQDSAFSGLDYEQY

v_gene: TRBV5-6
CDR3aa: ASSWARESGYT

v_gene: TRBV5-1
CDR3aa: ASRTNAMSTDTQY

v_gene: TRBV6-5
CDR3aa: ASSYSGSEGYT

v_gene: TRBV7-9
CDR3aa: ASSLVAEAF

v_gene: TRBV20-1
CDR3aa: SARDPATSGDYNEQF

v_gene: TRBV2
CDR3aa: ASSVGAGGELF

v_gene: TRBV27
CDR3aa: ASRAEGYGNTIY

v_gene: TRBV7-6
CDR3aa: ASSSSTRARLPQETQY

v_gene: TRBV6-6
CDR3aa: AIETSGGTGELF

v_gene: TRBV20-1
CDR3aa: SASPGGLLDTQY

v_gene: TRBV5-6
CDR3aa: ASSLGRYPDTQY

v_gene: TRBV15
CDR3aa: ATTRMTPPGTSGDRDTQY

v_gene: TRBV7-2
CDR3aa: ASSSQRGIQETQY

v_gene: TRBV4-2
CDR3aa: ASSQWGQADNQPQH

v_gene: TRBV7-3
CDR3aa: ASSLSGGASNTGELF

v_gene: TRBV27
CDR3aa: ASSFIGSEQF

v_gene: TRBV14
CDR3aa: ASSQFRGNTIY

v_gene: TRBV7-2
CDR3aa: ASSPRLAGGFGQETQY

v_gene: TRBV7-9
CDR3aa: ASSSGQGVNYEQY

v_gene: TRBV6-5
CDR3aa: ASSYSTGVDEAF

v_gene: TRBV6-2/TRBV6-3
CDR3aa: ASAYGAGRWSQY

v_gene: TRBV2
CDR3aa: ASSFPNEQF

v_gene: TRBV4-2
CDR3aa: ASSQESLGTDTQY

v_gene: TRBV27
CDR3aa: ASGTYGIPYGYT

v_gene: TRBV6-6
CDR3aa: ASSPGQEPDTQY

v_gene: TRBV12-3/TRBV12-4
CDR3aa: ASSLRGGNTEAF